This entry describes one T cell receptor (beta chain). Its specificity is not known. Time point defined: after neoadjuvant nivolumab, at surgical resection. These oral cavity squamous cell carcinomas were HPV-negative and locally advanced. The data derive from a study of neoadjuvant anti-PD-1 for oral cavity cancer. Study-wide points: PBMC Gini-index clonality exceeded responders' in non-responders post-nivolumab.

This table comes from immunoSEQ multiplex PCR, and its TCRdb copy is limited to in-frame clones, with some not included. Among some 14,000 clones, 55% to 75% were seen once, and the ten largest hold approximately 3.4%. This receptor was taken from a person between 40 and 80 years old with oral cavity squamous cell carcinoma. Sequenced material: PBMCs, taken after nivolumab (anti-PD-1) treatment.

The CDR3 coding sequence is TGTGCCAGCAGGCCGGGGACAGGGGGTAGAGAGACCCAGTACTTC. The encoded protein is CASRPGTGGRETQYF. J is TRBJ2-5 and V is TRBV27; 11 nucleotides match TRBD1. The CDR3 length is 15 residues. Germline V gene sequence: CDR1 MNHEY, CDR2 SMNVEV (reference sequence). J lost 4 bases, V lost 6 bases, and 7 bases had no gene match.